This T cell receptor beta chain is from a study of CD8+ T cells in alopecia areata. Whole-study context: Tofacitinib was taken orally by treated patients, and the dose was 5 to 10 mg twice daily. Study outcomes and limitations: Sequence data from scalp samples additionally include resident alphabeta T cells of normal skin. Especially in alopecia totalis/universalis, lesional scalp showed greater clonality than normal scalp did.

Regarding this clone: Its matching antigen is unknown.

Sequencing used cDNA as its template, made by extracting RNA and reverse transcribing it. Sequencing used immunoSEQ multiplex PCR; TCRdb keeps in-frame clones, though not all of them. The top ten hold about 14% of the sample, which has 140,000 to 150,000 clones, 75% to 90% seen once. Collected material from alopecia areata patients comprised lesional scalp punch biopsies and peripheral blood. The CDR3 contains 15 residues. CDR1 SGHNT and CDR2 YYREEE come from the germline V gene (reference sequence). This specimen was CD8+ T cells sorted from blood, taken at week 0. The sequence was obtained from a human donor with alopecia areata. V usage is TRBV5-4 and J usage is TRBJ2-5; TRBD2 matches at 9 bases. The end of the DNA is better explained by TRBJ2-7, so the J call may be wrong. CDR3 sequence (DNA): TGTGCCAGCAGCTCCTGGCGGGGGGGATACTACGAGCAGTACTTC. Translating gives CASSSWRGGYYEQYF.